The 15 T cell receptor beta chains below were found in one sample sequenced in a study of CD8+CD57+ T cells in acquired aplastic anemia. Patients chosen for sequencing had CD8+CD57+ cells that had expanded, as shown by flow cytometry. Profiling of TCR beta VDJ combinations and CDR3 sequences used genomic DNA as template. TCRdb re-analysed the reads in MiXCR, keeping a single row per CDR3 protein. Here the sample spans about 240,000 distinct CDR3 sequences, approximately 50% being singletons. Material: sorted CD4+, CD8+, or CD8+CD57+ T cells (not recorded which) from PBMCs. The receptor source for this set is a human donor with aplastic anemia.

The chain couples TRBV6-5 to TRBJ2-1; a possible D gene is TRBD2 (5 bases). The germline V gene has CDR1 MNHEY and CDR2 SVGAGI. This CDR3 is 15 amino acids long. Trimming shortened V by 2 bases and J by 0 bases, and 8 bases separated the two germline ends. The CDR3 protein is CASSYPGSSYNEQFF. Written as DNA, the CDR3 is TGTGCCAGCAGTTACCCGGGAAGCTCCTACAATGAGCAGTTCTTC.

The genes are TRBV7-6 and TRBJ2-5; perhaps TRBD2 as D (6 bases). Trimming removed 5 bases from V and 3 bases from J, with 16 bases in between. The CDR3 spans 15 residues. Germline CDR1 reads SGHVS; CDR2 reads FNYEAQ. For the CDR3, the DNA is TGTGCCAGCAGCGCACAAGCGGGTTCCAAAGAGACCCAGTACTTC. Protein product: CASSAQAGSKETQYF.

V usage is TRBV6-2 or TRBV6-3 and J usage is TRBJ1-5, with a tentative D call TRBD1 (5 bases). With 11 bases removed from V and 2 bases from J, the gap between germline ends came to 13 bases. CDR1 and CDR2 from the germline V gene are MNHEY and SVGEGT. The CDR3 is made up of 13 amino acids. This chain's CDR3 is CASNGGGNQPQHF. As DNA, the CDR3 is TGTGCCTCAAATGGGGGAGGCAATCAGCCCCAGCATTTT.

This rearrangement joins TRBV10-3 to TRBJ2-1, with 9 nucleotides matching TRBD2. V shed 5 bases and J 7 bases; nucleotides not matched to a gene: 6. The CDR3 spans 14 residues. Germline-derived CDR1 and CDR2 are ENHRY and SYGVKD. CDR3 nucleotide sequence: TGTGCCATCAGTTGGACTAGCGAAGAGAATGAGCAGTTCTTC. Protein: CAISWTSEENEQFF.

This clonotype was counted ten times or more. The rearrangement joins TRBV13 to TRBJ2-3; 12 bases are shared with TRBD2. This CDR3 has 16 residues. In germline, CDR1 is PRHDT, CDR2 FYEKMQ (reference sequence). The trim removed 4 bases at V and 4 bases at J, leaving 6 bases unmatched. CDR3 sequence: CASSSRTSGNADTQYF. The CDR3 coding sequence is TGTGCCAGCAGCTCGCGGACTAGCGGGAACGCAGATACGCAGTATTTT. Filled out from reference TRBV13 and TRBJ2-3, the complete variable domain reads AAGVIQSPRHLIKEKRETATLKCYPIPRHDTVYWYQQGPGQDPQFLISFYEKMQSDKGSIPDRFSAQQFSDYHSELNMSSLELGDSALYFCASSSRTSGNADTQYFGPGTRLTVL.

This clonotype was found many times. This chain joins TRBV7-4 and TRBJ2-3, with 10 positions matching TRBD2. CDR1 SGHVT and CDR2 SQSDAQ come from the germline V gene. The CDR3 is 17 residues long. J lost 0 bases, V lost 3 bases, and 6 bases had no gene match. The CDR3 loop reads CASSLDTSGVSTDTQYF. The CDR3 coding sequence is TGTGCCAGCAGCTTGGATACTAGCGGGGTAAGCACAGATACGCAGTATTTT. The full variable domain, with the rest looked up from reference TRBV7-4 and TRBJ2-3, is GAGVSQSPRYKVAKRGRDVALRCDSISGHVTLYWYRQTLGQGSEVLTYSQSDAQRDKSGRPSGRFSAERPERSVSTLKIQRTEQGDSAVYLCASSLDTSGVSTDTQYFGPGTRLTVL.

V is TRBV10-1 and J is TRBJ2-5; tentatively, D is TRBD1 (6 bases). CDR1 is WNHNN and CDR2 is SYGVQD in the germline V gene (reference sequence). Trimming shortened V by 6 bases and J by 2 bases, and 10 bases separated the two germline ends. The CDR3 spans 13 residues. CDR3 sequence (DNA): TGCGCCAGCAGCGGACAGAGACAAGAGACCCAGTACTTC. This codes for CASSGQRQETQYF.

The table lists this clonotype with many counts. The chain combines TRBV20-1 with TRBJ1-5, with TRBD1 matching 11 bases. Looked up from germline, CDR1 is DFQATT and CDR2 is SNEGSKA (reference sequence). The CDR3 is 18 residues long. Trimming removed 0 bases from V and 2 bases from J; junction bases left unmatched: 9. CDR3 in DNA: TGCAGTGCTAGAGAGTCGGACAGGGGGCTTTTTGGCAATCAGCCCCAGCATTTT. This codes for CSARESDRGLFGNQPQHF.

V is TRBV7-9 and J is TRBJ1-2; TRBD1 agrees at 8 bases. V gave up 0 bases and J gave up 4 bases; unmatched junction bases: 4. CDR1 and CDR2 (germline): SEHNR, FQNEAQ (reference sequence). CDR3 size: 15 residues. This chain's CDR3 is CASSLASDRGYGYTF. DNA for the CDR3: TGTGCCAGCAGCTTAGCCAGTGACAGGGGCTATGGCTACACCTTC.

Worth noting for this clonotype: The junction departs from germline at one end; a sequencing error may be responsible. The J gene is TRBJ1-1, the V gene TRBV5-1; D is possibly TRBD1 (6 bases). The germline V gene encodes CDR1 SGHRS and CDR2 YFSETQ. The CDR3 covers 14 residues. CDR3 coding DNA: TGTGCCAGCAGCCTAGGACAGTCTTTCACTGAAGCTTTCTTT. It is translated as CASSLGQSFTEAFF.

CDR3 region: CASSPGTGGYGYTF. In nucleotides, the CDR3 is TGTGCCAGCAGCCCCGGGACAGGGGGTTATGGCTACACCTTC. The rearrangement uses TRBV5-6 and TRBJ1-2, with 11 bases identical to TRBD1. Germline V gives CDR1 SGHDT, CDR2 YYEEEE. V shed 4 bases, J shed 5 bases, and the junction held 4 bases outside the gene matches. The CDR3 extends over 14 amino acids.

J is TRBJ2-7 and V is TRBV29-1; 11 positions match TRBD1. V was pared by 6 bases and J by 5 bases, with 9 bases of the junction left unmatched. Germline CDR1 SQVTM, CDR2 ANQGSEA. The CDR3 runs to 14 residues. The CDR3 reads CSVETGTGGDEQYF. For the CDR3, the DNA is TGCAGCGTAGAGACCGGGACAGGGGGTGACGAGCAGTACTTC.

The CDR3: CASSIRGLAVSSSYEQYF. For the CDR3, the DNA is TGTGCCAGTAGTATTAGGGGACTAGCGGTGTCGAGCTCCTACGAGCAGTACTTC. V gene TRBV19 combines with J gene TRBJ2-7; 11 bases align to TRBD2. CDR1 LNHDA and CDR2 SQIVND come from the germline V gene (reference sequence). V gave up 3 bases and J gave up 0 bases; unmatched junction bases: 10. The CDR3 extends over 18 amino acids.

This sequence joins TRBV5-1 and TRBJ2-3, with 7 bases fitting TRBD1. Germline V lookup: CDR1 SGHRS, CDR2 YFSETQ. This CDR3 region has 13 residues. After removal of 2 bases from V and 6 bases from J, the junction contained 3 bases not matched to a gene. Here the CDR3 reads CASSFETGDTQYF. CDR3 bases: TGCGCCAGCAGCTTTGAGACAGGGGATACGCAGTATTTT.

The chain links TRBV4-2 to TRBJ1-5; 7 positions match TRBD1. The CDR3 consists of 16 residues. V gave up 1 base and J gave up 5 bases; unmatched junction bases: 8. CDR1 and CDR2 (germline): LGHNA, YNFKEQ. The chain's CDR3 is CASSQVGRGVDQPQHF. The CDR3 DNA is TGTGCCAGCAGCCAAGTCGGCAGGGGGGTCGATCAGCCCCAGCATTTT.